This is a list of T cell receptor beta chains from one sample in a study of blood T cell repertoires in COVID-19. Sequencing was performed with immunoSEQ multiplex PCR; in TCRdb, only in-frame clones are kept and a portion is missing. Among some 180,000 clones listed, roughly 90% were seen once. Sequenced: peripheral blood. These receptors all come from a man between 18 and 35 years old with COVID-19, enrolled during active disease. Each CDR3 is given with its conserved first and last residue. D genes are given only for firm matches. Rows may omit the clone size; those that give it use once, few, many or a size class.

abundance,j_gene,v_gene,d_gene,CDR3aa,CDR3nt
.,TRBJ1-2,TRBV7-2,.,CASRAPGVPYGYTF,TGTGCCAGCAGGGCCCCAGGGGTCCCCTATGGCTACACCTTC
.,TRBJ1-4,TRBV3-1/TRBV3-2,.,CASSQGVAGAEKLLF,TGTGCCAGCAGCCAAGGAGTGGCAGGGGCTGAAAAACTGCTTTTT
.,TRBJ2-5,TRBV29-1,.,CSVPTGNQETQYF,TGCAGCGTCCCGACGGGTAACCAAGAGACCCAGTACTTC
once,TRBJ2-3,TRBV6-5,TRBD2,CASSTAGGGTDTQYF,TGTGCCAGCAGCACAGCGGGAGGCGGCACAGATACGCAGTATTTT
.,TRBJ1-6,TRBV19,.,CASSFADYNSPLHF,TGTGCCAGTAGTTTCGCGGATTATAATTCACCCCTCCACTTT
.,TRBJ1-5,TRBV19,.,CASSRLPLGNQPQHF,TGTGCCAGTAGTCGACTCCCGTTGGGCAATCAGCCCCAGCATTTT
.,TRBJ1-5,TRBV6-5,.,CASNYLNQPQHF,TGTGCCAGCAATTACCTGAATCAGCCCCAGCATTTT
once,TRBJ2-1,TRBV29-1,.,CSVSGDYNEQFF,TGCAGCGTTAGCGGAGACTACAATGAGCAGTTCTTC
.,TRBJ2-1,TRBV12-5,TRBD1,CASGTGTGSNEQFF,TGTGCTAGTGGCACCGGGACAGGGTCCAATGAGCAGTTCTTC
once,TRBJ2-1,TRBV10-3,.,CAISDIGTYNEQFF,TGTGCCATCAGTGACATCGGGACCTACAATGAGCAGTTCTTC
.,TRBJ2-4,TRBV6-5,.,CASSPGGKNIQYF,TGTGCCAGCAGCCCCGGAGGGAAAAACATTCAGTACTTC
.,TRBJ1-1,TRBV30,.,CALLAARGLGMNTEAFF,TGTGCCTTGCTCGCGGCCAGAGGCCTGGGTATGAACACTGAAGCTTTCTTT
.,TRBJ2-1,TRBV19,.,CASSIVLRSYNEQFF,TGTGCCAGTAGTATAGTACTCCGCTCCTACAATGAGCAGTTCTTC
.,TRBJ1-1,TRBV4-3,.,CASSPREGLNTEAFF,TGCGCCAGCAGCCCCAGGGAGGGATTGAACACTGAAGCTTTCTTT
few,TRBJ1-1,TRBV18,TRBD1,CASSPGQGASEAFF,TGTGCCAGCTCACCAGGGCAGGGGGCTTCTGAAGCTTTCTTT
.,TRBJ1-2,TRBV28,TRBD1,CASRKAGQGNYGYTF,TGTGCCAGCAGGAAGGCGGGACAGGGCAACTATGGCTACACCTTC
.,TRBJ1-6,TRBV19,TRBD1,CASSVGTGNSPLHF,TGTGCCAGTAGTGTCGGGACAGGAAATTCACCCCTCCACTTT
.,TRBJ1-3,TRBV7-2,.,CASSLRTGSGNTIYF,TGTGCCAGCAGCTTACGCACAGGCTCTGGAAACACCATATATTTT
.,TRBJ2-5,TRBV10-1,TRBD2,CASGRSGEETQYF,TGCGCCAGCGGCCGTAGCGGGGAAGAGACCCAGTACTTC
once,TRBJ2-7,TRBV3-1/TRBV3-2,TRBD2,CASSPPGLPYEQYF,TGTGCCAGCAGCCCCCCGGGACTACCCTACGAGCAGTACTTC
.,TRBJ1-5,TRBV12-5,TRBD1,CASGFPGQGGNQPQHF,TGTGCTAGTGGTTTCCCCGGACAGGGCGGCAATCAGCCCCAGCATTTT
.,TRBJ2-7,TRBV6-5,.,CASSRGASYEQYF,TGTGCCAGCAGCCGTGGTGCGTCCTACGAGCAGTACTTC
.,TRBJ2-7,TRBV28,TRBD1,CASSLLNNRGGDEQYF,TGTGCCAGCAGTTTATTAAACAACAGGGGCGGAGACGAGCAGTACTTC
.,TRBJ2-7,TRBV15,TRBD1,CATQAGGDSYEQYF,TGTGCCACCCAGGCAGGGGGCGACTCCTACGAGCAGTACTTC
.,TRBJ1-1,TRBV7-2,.,CASSLYSSNTEAFF,TGTGCCAGCAGCTTATATTCCTCGAACACTGAAGCTTTCTTT
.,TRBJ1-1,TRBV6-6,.,CASTQDRVNTEAFF,TGTGCCAGCACCCAGGACAGAGTGAACACTGAAGCTTTCTTT
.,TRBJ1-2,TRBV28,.,CASSIQTVNYGYTF,TGTGCCAGCAGTATTCAGACAGTTAACTATGGCTACACCTTC
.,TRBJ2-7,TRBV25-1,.,CASSYGTYEQYF,TGTGCCAGTAGTTACGGGACCTACGAGCAGTACTTC
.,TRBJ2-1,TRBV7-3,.,CASSLASFDEQFF,TGTGCCAGCAGCTTAGCTAGCTTCGATGAGCAGTTCTTC
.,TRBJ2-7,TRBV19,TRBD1,CASSNRDRGYEQYF,TGTGCCAGTAGCAACCGGGACAGGGGCTACGAGCAGTACTTC
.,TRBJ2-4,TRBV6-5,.,CASSSAGQFLYF,TGTGCCAGCAGTTCCGCGGGACAGTTCCTCTACTTC
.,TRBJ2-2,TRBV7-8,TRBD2,CASSWSGRATGELFF,TGTGCCAGCAGTTGGAGCGGGAGGGCGACCGGGGAGCTGTTTTTT
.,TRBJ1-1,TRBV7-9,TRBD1,CASSFRKTGRAVLGTEAFF,TGTGCCAGCAGCTTCAGAAAGACAGGGCGAGCGGTATTGGGCACTGAAGCTTTCTTT
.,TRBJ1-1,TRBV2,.,CASTTALNTEAFF,TGTGCCAGCACGACAGCCCTGAACACTGAAGCTTTCTTT
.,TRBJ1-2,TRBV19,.,CASSTSGTGYGYTF,TGTGCCAGTAGTACGTCCGGAACAGGGTACGGCTACACCTTC
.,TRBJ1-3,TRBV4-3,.,CASSQDLALGNTIYF,TGCGCCAGCAGCCAAGATCTGGCCTTGGGAAACACCATATATTTT
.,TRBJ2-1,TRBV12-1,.,CASSLTGANYNEQFF,TGTGCCAGCAGCTTGACAGGGGCGAACTACAATGAGCAGTTCTTC
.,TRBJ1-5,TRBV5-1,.,CASSLAGGLTQPQHF,TGCGCCAGCAGCTTGGCGGGGGGTTTGACTCAGCCCCAGCATTTT
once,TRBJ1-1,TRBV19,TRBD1,CASSTTRQGSAFF,TGTGCCAGTAGTACGACGCGACAGGGCTCTGCTTTCTTT
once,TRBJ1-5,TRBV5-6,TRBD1,CASSLGTGGNQPQHF,TGTGCCAGCAGCTTAGGGACAGGGGGCAATCAGCCCCAGCATTTT
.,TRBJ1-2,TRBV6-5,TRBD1,CASSSRTGVGYGYTF,TGTGCCAGCAGTTCGAGGACAGGAGTTGGCTATGGCTACACCTTC
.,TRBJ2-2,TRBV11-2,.,CASSSEPGTRAGELFF,TGTGCCAGCAGCTCAGAGCCCGGGACAAGGGCCGGGGAGCTGTTTTTT
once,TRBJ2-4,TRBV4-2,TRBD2,CASSQERSGVAKNIQYF,TGTGCCAGCAGCCAAGAACGCAGCGGGGTAGCCAAAAACATTCAGTACTTC
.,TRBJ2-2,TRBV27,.,CASSQHRAPPGELFF,TGTGCCAGCAGTCAACACAGAGCTCCCCCGGGGGAGCTGTTTTTT
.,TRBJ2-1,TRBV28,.,CASSSLSGEQFF,TGTGCCAGCAGTTCCTTATCCGGTGAGCAGTTCTTC
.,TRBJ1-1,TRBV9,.,CASSVVDSTANTEAFF,TGTGCCAGCAGCGTAGTAGATTCGACAGCCAACACTGAAGCTTTCTTT
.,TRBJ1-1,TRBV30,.,CAWSGAVNTEAFF,TGTGCCTGGTCGGGAGCTGTGAACACTGAAGCTTTCTTT
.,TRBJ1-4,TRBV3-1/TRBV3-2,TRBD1,CASSRGGDRGFYDEKLLF,TGTGCCAGCAGCCGAGGGGGGGACAGGGGTTTTTACGATGAAAAACTGCTTTTT
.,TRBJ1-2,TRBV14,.,CASSQGRRYGYTF,TGTGCCAGCAGCCAAGGCAGGCGCTATGGCTACACCTTC
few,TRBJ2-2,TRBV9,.,CASSVGGTGELFF,TGTGCCAGCAGCGTCGGGGGCACCGGGGAGCTGTTTTTT
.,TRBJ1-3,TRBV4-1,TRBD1,CANSYRGRTGNTIYF,TGCGCCAACTCTTACAGGGGGAGGACTGGAAACACCATATATTTT
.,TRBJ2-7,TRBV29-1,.,CSVAGSSYEQYF,TGCAGCGTGGCCGGGAGTTCCTACGAGCAGTACTTC
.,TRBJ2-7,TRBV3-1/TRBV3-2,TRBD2,CASSQDILAGSYEQYF,TGTGCCAGCAGCCAAGATATACTAGCGGGGTCCTACGAGCAGTACTTC